This is a list of T cell receptor beta chains from one sample in a study of T cell responses to AZD1222 COVID-19 vaccine. Profiling relied on immunoSEQ multiplex PCR, and the TCRdb table lists in-frame clones only, not all of them. The sample lists roughly 100,000 clones, 80% to 90% seen once, with around 9% in the top ten. This specimen consisted of peripheral blood, obtained on day 0 of AZD1222 vaccination. The source of these receptors is an adult in good health. The CDR3 runs from the conserved cysteine through the conserved F or W. The D gene is left open where the match is weak. Only part of the rows carry a size: once, few, many, or a class if the clone is expanded.

len: 11; j_gene: TRBJ1-1; v_gene: TRBV29-1; abundance: NA; d_gene: NA; CDR3nt: TGCAGCGTGATGAAGTCCGGGTACGCTTTCTTT; CDR3aa: CSVMKSGYAFF
len: 14; j_gene: TRBJ1-4; v_gene: TRBV25-1; abundance: NA; d_gene: NA; CDR3nt: TGTGCCAGCGGAAGAGGCGGAGACGCTGAAAAACTGTTTTTT; CDR3aa: CASGRGGDAEKLFF
len: 15; j_gene: TRBJ1-2; v_gene: TRBV6-5; abundance: NA; d_gene: TRBD1; CDR3nt: TGTGCCAGCAGTCCCCAGGGGGGACCTCTCCGCGGCTACACCTTC; CDR3aa: CASSPQGGPLRGYTF
len: 16; j_gene: TRBJ1-1; v_gene: TRBV5-1; abundance: NA; d_gene: TRBD1; CDR3nt: TGCGCCAGCACTCAGACAGGGCCCTCCGAAAACACTGAAGCTTTCTTT; CDR3aa: CASTQTGPSENTEAFF
len: 14; j_gene: TRBJ1-1; v_gene: TRBV6-2/TRBV6-3; abundance: NA; d_gene: NA; CDR3nt: TGTGCCAGCAGTTATGGACTTGAGAGCACTGAAGCTTTCTTT; CDR3aa: CASSYGLESTEAFF
len: 15; j_gene: TRBJ2-5; v_gene: TRBV29-1; abundance: NA; d_gene: NA; CDR3nt: TGCAGCGTTATTCCTTCGAGAAGCGGGCCAGAGACCCAGTACTTC; CDR3aa: CSVIPSRSGPETQYF
len: 14; j_gene: TRBJ2-7; v_gene: TRBV11-2; abundance: NA; d_gene: NA; CDR3nt: TGTGCCAGCAGCTTAGAGTACACAGGGAAAGAGCAGTACTTC; CDR3aa: CASSLEYTGKEQYF
len: 15; j_gene: TRBJ2-5; v_gene: TRBV7-3; abundance: NA; d_gene: TRBD2; CDR3nt: TGTGCCAGCAGTCACAGCGGGGGGGCCGGAGAGACCCAGTACTTC; CDR3aa: CASSHSGGAGETQYF
len: 14; j_gene: TRBJ2-2; v_gene: TRBV18; abundance: few; d_gene: NA; CDR3nt: TGTGCCAGCGTCACAGGGACAACGGGCGGGGAGCTGTTTTTT; CDR3aa: CASVTGTTGGELFF
len: 15; j_gene: TRBJ1-1; v_gene: TRBV7-2; abundance: few; d_gene: NA; CDR3nt: TGTGCCAGCAGCCTGCCCGGGGTAGGGGGTACTGAAGCTTTCTTT; CDR3aa: CASSLPGVGGTEAFF
len: 20; j_gene: TRBJ1-6; v_gene: TRBV28; abundance: NA; d_gene: TRBD1; CDR3nt: TGTGCCAGCAGGAAACAAAGGCGGACAGGGGTGCCCTCCTATAATTCACCCCTCCACTTT; CDR3aa: CASRKQRRTGVPSYNSPLHF
len: 15; j_gene: TRBJ2-7; v_gene: TRBV6-1; abundance: once; d_gene: NA; CDR3nt: TGTGCCAGCAGTGAAGCTCAGGGCAGCACCTACGAGCAGTACTTC; CDR3aa: CASSEAQGSTYEQYF
len: 13; j_gene: TRBJ1-5; v_gene: TRBV6-5; abundance: NA; d_gene: NA; CDR3nt: TGTGCCAGCAGTTCGGTAGGTGGCCAGCCCCAGCATTTT; CDR3aa: CASSSVGGQPQHF
len: 14; j_gene: TRBJ1-5; v_gene: TRBV5-5; abundance: NA; d_gene: NA; CDR3nt: TGTGCCAGCGCCGTAGGGGTCCGCAATCAGCCCCAGCATTTT; CDR3aa: CASAVGVRNQPQHF
len: 13; j_gene: TRBJ2-6; v_gene: TRBV6-5; abundance: NA; d_gene: NA; CDR3nt: TGTGCCAGCCGCCTCTCTGGGGCCAACGTCCTGACTTTC; CDR3aa: CASRLSGANVLTF
len: 12; j_gene: TRBJ1-2; v_gene: TRBV29-1; abundance: few; d_gene: NA; CDR3nt: TGCAGCGTTGTGGGGAATAACTATGGCTACACCTTC; CDR3aa: CSVVGNNYGYTF
len: 14; j_gene: TRBJ2-3; v_gene: TRBV5-1; abundance: NA; d_gene: TRBD2; CDR3nt: TGCGCCAGCAGCTTGGGGGCTAGCGGGGGTACGCAGTATTTT; CDR3aa: CASSLGASGGTQYF
len: 14; j_gene: TRBJ2-7; v_gene: TRBV10-3; abundance: NA; d_gene: NA; CDR3nt: TGTGCCATCAGGGGGACATCCAGCTCCTACGAGCAGTACTTC; CDR3aa: CAIRGTSSSYEQYF
len: 14; j_gene: TRBJ2-5; v_gene: TRBV6-5; abundance: NA; d_gene: NA; CDR3nt: TGTGCCAGCCGTCGGGCAGGCTCACAAGAGACCCAGTACTTC; CDR3aa: CASRRAGSQETQYF
len: 16; j_gene: TRBJ2-2; v_gene: TRBV19; abundance: NA; d_gene: TRBD2; CDR3nt: TGTGCCAGTAAAGGCGGGAGGGCATGGGACACCGGGGAGCTGTTTTTT; CDR3aa: CASKGGRAWDTGELFF
len: 15; j_gene: TRBJ2-1; v_gene: TRBV6-8; abundance: NA; d_gene: TRBD2; CDR3nt: TGTGCCCCAATTCTTTTAGCGGGGGGCCCCTTTAGGAAGTTCTTC; CDR3aa: CAPILLAGGPFRKFF
len: 15; j_gene: TRBJ2-2; v_gene: TRBV4-2; abundance: NA; d_gene: NA; CDR3nt: TGTGCCAGCAGCCAAACAGGCCTCGACACCGGGGAGCTGTTTTTT; CDR3aa: CASSQTGLDTGELFF
len: 17; j_gene: TRBJ1-2; v_gene: TRBV6-6; abundance: NA; d_gene: NA; CDR3nt: TGTGCCAGCAGTCGTTTAGAGGCAGGAGATATTCCCTATGGCTACACCTTC; CDR3aa: CASSRLEAGDIPYGYTF
len: 12; j_gene: TRBJ2-7; v_gene: TRBV28; abundance: NA; d_gene: NA; CDR3nt: TGTGCTAGCCGGGGCACCCCCTACGAGCAGTACTTC; CDR3aa: CASRGTPYEQYF
len: 15; j_gene: TRBJ1-2; v_gene: TRBV6-2/TRBV6-3; abundance: NA; d_gene: TRBD1; CDR3nt: TGTGCCAGCAGTCTCGGATGGGGACAGGGATCTGGCTACACCTTC; CDR3aa: CASSLGWGQGSGYTF
len: 15; j_gene: TRBJ2-5; v_gene: TRBV7-2; abundance: NA; d_gene: TRBD2; CDR3nt: TGTGCCAGCACCTTAGCTGCTAGCGGGGGACAGACCCAGTACTTC; CDR3aa: CASTLAASGGQTQYF
len: 16; j_gene: TRBJ1-2; v_gene: TRBV19; abundance: NA; d_gene: NA; CDR3nt: TGTGCCAGTAGTATAGCCCATCGACAGAAAACCTATGGCTACACCTTC; CDR3aa: CASSIAHRQKTYGYTF
len: 16; j_gene: TRBJ2-1; v_gene: TRBV18; abundance: once; d_gene: TRBD2; CDR3nt: TGTGCCAGCTCACCTTTGGGCGGGAGTTCTTACAATGAGCAGTTCTTC; CDR3aa: CASSPLGGSSYNEQFF
len: 15; j_gene: TRBJ1-4; v_gene: TRBV7-2; abundance: NA; d_gene: NA; CDR3nt: TGTGCCAGCAGCTCTAGTCTGGGGGCGGGGGAAAAACTGTTTTTT; CDR3aa: CASSSSLGAGEKLFF
len: 16; j_gene: TRBJ1-3; v_gene: TRBV6-5; abundance: once; d_gene: NA; CDR3nt: TGTGCCAGCAGTTACTCACGGGGAAGCTCTGGAAACACCATATATTTT; CDR3aa: CASSYSRGSSGNTIYF
len: 14; j_gene: TRBJ2-7; v_gene: TRBV11-2; abundance: NA; d_gene: NA; CDR3nt: TGTGCCAGCAGCCTGTATGTCCGGGAAGACGAGCAGTACTTC; CDR3aa: CASSLYVREDEQYF
len: 14; j_gene: TRBJ2-1; v_gene: TRBV20-1; abundance: NA; d_gene: NA; CDR3nt: TGCAGTGCTAGTCCGGGACTCCAATACAATGAGCAGTTCTTC; CDR3aa: CSASPGLQYNEQFF
len: 16; j_gene: TRBJ2-1; v_gene: TRBV2; abundance: NA; d_gene: TRBD2; CDR3nt: TGTGCCAGCAGCCCAAGACTAGCGGCTAGCAGTAGTGAGCAGTTCTTC; CDR3aa: CASSPRLAASSSEQFF
len: 13; j_gene: TRBJ1-2; v_gene: TRBV28; abundance: NA; d_gene: NA; CDR3nt: TGTGCCAGCAGTTTCCTGGGGGCGAATGGCTACACCTTC; CDR3aa: CASSFLGANGYTF
len: 13; j_gene: TRBJ1-2; v_gene: TRBV7-2; abundance: NA; d_gene: TRBD1; CDR3nt: TGTGCCAGCAGCTGGGACAGGTTCTATGGCTACACCTTC; CDR3aa: CASSWDRFYGYTF
len: 12; j_gene: TRBJ2-7; v_gene: TRBV18; abundance: NA; d_gene: NA; CDR3nt: TGTGCCAGCTCACCACCGGTACACGAGCAGTACTTC; CDR3aa: CASSPPVHEQYF
len: 17; j_gene: TRBJ2-3; v_gene: TRBV28; abundance: NA; d_gene: TRBD2; CDR3nt: TGTGCCAGCTCCTCGACTAGCGGATTCTTTAGCACAGATACGCAGTATTTT; CDR3aa: CASSSTSGFFSTDTQYF
len: 16; j_gene: TRBJ1-5; v_gene: TRBV5-6; abundance: NA; d_gene: NA; CDR3nt: TGTGCCAGCAGCTTGGGGGGTCCCCTTAGCAATCAGCCCCAGCATTTT; CDR3aa: CASSLGGPLSNQPQHF
len: 14; j_gene: TRBJ1-5; v_gene: TRBV19; abundance: NA; d_gene: NA; CDR3nt: TGTGCCAGTAGTATGATGGGAGGGTATCAGCCCCAGCATTTT; CDR3aa: CASSMMGGYQPQHF
len: 13; j_gene: TRBJ2-4; v_gene: TRBV27; abundance: once; d_gene: TRBD1; CDR3nt: TGTGCCAGCAGTTTACTACAGGGGGACATTCAGTACTTC; CDR3aa: CASSLLQGDIQYF
len: 15; j_gene: TRBJ1-6; v_gene: TRBV5-4; abundance: NA; d_gene: NA; CDR3nt: TGTGCCGGACACGACAGGAGCTCCTATAATTCACCCCTCCACTTT; CDR3aa: CAGHDRSSYNSPLHF
len: 15; j_gene: TRBJ1-2; v_gene: TRBV5-4; abundance: NA; d_gene: NA; CDR3nt: TGTGCCAGCAGCCGGGGGCAGATATCTATCTATGGCTACACCTTC; CDR3aa: CASSRGQISIYGYTF
len: 15; j_gene: TRBJ1-5; v_gene: TRBV7-2; abundance: NA; d_gene: NA; CDR3nt: TGTGCCAGCAGCTTAGACCAGGGGAGTAGCCAGCCCCAGCATTTT; CDR3aa: CASSLDQGSSQPQHF
len: 14; j_gene: TRBJ2-7; v_gene: TRBV7-2; abundance: NA; d_gene: TRBD1; CDR3nt: TGTGCCAGCAGCTTCCAACAGGGGGGCTACGAGCAGTACTTC; CDR3aa: CASSFQQGGYEQYF
len: 15; j_gene: TRBJ1-4; v_gene: TRBV2; abundance: NA; d_gene: NA; CDR3nt: TGTGCCAGCAGTGAAGCGCCGTGGGGGGGCGAAAAACTGTTTTTT; CDR3aa: CASSEAPWGGEKLFF
len: 17; j_gene: TRBJ1-6; v_gene: TRBV5-1; abundance: NA; d_gene: TRBD1; CDR3nt: TGCGCCAGCAGCAAAAGGGACAGGGGTCGGAGTAATTCACCCCTCCACTTT; CDR3aa: CASSKRDRGRSNSPLHF
len: 15; j_gene: TRBJ1-4; v_gene: TRBV28; abundance: NA; d_gene: NA; CDR3nt: TGTGCCAGCAGTTTACAGAACCTCGTTAATGAAAAACTGTTTTTT; CDR3aa: CASSLQNLVNEKLFF
len: 13; j_gene: TRBJ1-2; v_gene: TRBV3-1/TRBV3-2; abundance: NA; d_gene: NA; CDR3nt: TGTGCCAGCAGCCAAGAACATGCGGGCGGCTACACCTTC; CDR3aa: CASSQEHAGGYTF
len: 15; j_gene: TRBJ1-2; v_gene: TRBV6-2/TRBV6-3; abundance: NA; d_gene: NA; CDR3nt: TGTGCCAGCAGTTACGACCCGGGCCCTCCGTATGGCTACACCTTC; CDR3aa: CASSYDPGPPYGYTF
len: 14; j_gene: TRBJ1-1; v_gene: TRBV5-1; abundance: NA; d_gene: NA; CDR3nt: TGCGCCAGCAGCTTGGCCTCTTTGAACACTGAAGCTTTCTTT; CDR3aa: CASSLASLNTEAFF
len: 13; j_gene: TRBJ1-2; v_gene: TRBV7-2; abundance: few; d_gene: TRBD1; CDR3nt: TGTGCCAGCAGCCTGGACAGGCTCTATGGCTACACCTTC; CDR3aa: CASSLDRLYGYTF
len: 17; j_gene: TRBJ2-7; v_gene: TRBV6-1; abundance: few; d_gene: NA; CDR3nt: TGTGCCAGCAGTGTCCGGGAGCCCTACTACTTCTCCTACGAGCAGTACTTC; CDR3aa: CASSVREPYYFSYEQYF